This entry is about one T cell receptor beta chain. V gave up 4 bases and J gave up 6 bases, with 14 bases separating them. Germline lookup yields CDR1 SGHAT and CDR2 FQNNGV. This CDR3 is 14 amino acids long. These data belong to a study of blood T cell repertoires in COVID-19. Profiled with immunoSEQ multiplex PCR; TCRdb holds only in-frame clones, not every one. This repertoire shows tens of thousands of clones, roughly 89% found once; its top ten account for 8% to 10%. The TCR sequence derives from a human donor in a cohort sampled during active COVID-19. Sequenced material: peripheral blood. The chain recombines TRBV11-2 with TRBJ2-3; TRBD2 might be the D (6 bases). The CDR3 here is CASSSIRGRDTQYF. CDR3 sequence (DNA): TGTGCCAGCAGCTCAATCCGGGGGAGGGATACGCAGTATTTT.